A single sample is the source of the 12 T cell receptor beta chains below, sequenced in a study of cytomegalovirus exposure and HLA in healthy donors. PCR employed 60 Vbeta and 13 Jbeta primers. Profiling relied on immunoSEQ multiplex PCR, and the TCRdb table lists in-frame clones only, not all of them. The sample lists more than 130,000 clones, 60% to 80% occurring once. The specimen sequenced was PBMCs. These TCRs come from a woman aged 50 to 65 in good health and CMV-seronegative.

The chain joins TRBV5-1 to TRBJ2-2; TRBD2 matches at 8 bases. The V segment lost 0 bases and the J segment 4 bases; nucleotides outside the gene matches: 5. Germline V CDR1 and CDR2: SGHRS, YFSETQ. CDR3 length: 16 amino acids. In DNA form, the CDR3 reads TGCGCCAGCAGCTTGGGAGCGGGGGCTAGCACCGGGGAGCTGTTTTTT. This codes for CASSLGAGASTGELFF.

A few counts support this clone. The genes are TRBV4-3 and TRBJ2-3, with TRBD2 matching over 9 bases. V was clipped by 0 bases and J by 0 bases; unmatched bases: 13. Per the germline V gene, CDR1 is LGHNA and CDR2 is YSLEER. This CDR3 has 20 residues. The CDR3 nucleotides are TGCGCCAGCAGCCAAGATTGGTTTGGGGATAGCGGGGGAAGCACAGATACGCAGTATTTT. It encodes CASSQDWFGDSGGSTDTQYF.

The chain uses TRBV5-1 and TRBJ1-1, with TRBD1 as a possible D gene (5 bases). The CDR3 length is 15 residues. The V gene's germline CDR1 is SGHRS and CDR2 YFSETQ. V was clipped by 0 bases and J by 5 bases, with 14 bases between them. CDR3 DNA sequence: TGCGCCAGCAGCTTGGTAGGCAGGGCGGGGACTGAAGCTTTCTTT. It encodes CASSLVGRAGTEAFF.

V and J are TRBV28 and TRBJ2-7; D perhaps matches TRBD2 (6 bases). The germline V and J ends were trimmed by 1 base and 11 bases, with 9 bases remaining between them. The germline CDR1 and CDR2 sequences are MDHEN and SYDVKM. This CDR3 spans 11 amino acids. CDR3 residues: CASSLSGEEYF. DNA for the CDR3: TGTGCCAGCAGTTTATCGGGGGAGGAGTACTTC.

The V call is TRBV5-5, the J call TRBJ2-1; 10 positions agree with TRBD1. Germline V gene sequence: CDR1 SGHKS, CDR2 YYEKEE (reference sequence). Germline trimming cut 2 bases from V and 8 bases from J; bases unmatched to any gene: 10. CDR3 size: 16 residues. The CDR3 here is CASSFVRDRGLDEQFF. The CDR3 DNA is TGTGCCAGCAGCTTCGTTCGGGACAGGGGACTCGATGAGCAGTTCTTC. Drawing the rest from reference TRBV5-5 and TRBJ2-1, the complete variable domain is DAGVTQSPTHLIKTRGQQVTLRCSPISGHKSVSWYQQVLGQGPQFIFQYYEKEERGRGNFPDRFSARQFPNYSSELNVNALLLGDSALYLCASSFVRDRGLDEQFFGPGTRLTVL.

This chain joins TRBV19 and TRBJ2-5, with TRBD1 identical over 9 bases. Germline V gives CDR1 LNHDA, CDR2 SQIVND (reference sequence). This CDR3 spans 15 amino acids. V lost 5 bases and J lost 3; bases outside the gene matches: 7. The CDR3 DNA sequence: TGTGCCAGTAGTCGTGCCAGGGACAGGGAAGAGACCCAGTACTTC. It codes for CASSRARDREETQYF.

J is TRBJ2-7 and V is TRBV27, with D perhaps TRBD2 (5 bases). With 6 bases removed from V and 2 bases from J, the gap between germline ends came to 11 bases. Germline V CDR1 and CDR2: MNHEY, SMNVEV (reference sequence). The CDR3 has 13 residues. The CDR3 is CASSLGSTYEQYF. The CDR3 DNA is TGTGCCAGCAGCTTGGGGAGTACCTACGAGCAGTACTTC.

V and J are TRBV7-9 and TRBJ1-2; 7 nucleotides agree with TRBD1. V dropped 1 base and J dropped 6; count of bases not matched to a gene: 2. Germline CDR1 is SEHNR and CDR2 is FQNEAQ (reference sequence). This CDR3 region has 13 residues. The CDR3 sequence: CASSLVGGDGYTF. CDR3 nucleotide sequence: TGTGCCAGCAGCTTAGTAGGGGGCGATGGCTACACCTTC.

The V call is TRBV19, the J call TRBJ2-5; 7 bases line up with TRBD1. Unmatched junction bases numbered 5, after V lost 2 bases and J lost 2 bases. Germline values: CDR1 LNHDA, CDR2 SQIVND (reference sequence). There are 15 residues in the CDR3. CDR3 residues: CASSIRTGRQETQYF. The CDR3 DNA sequence: TGTGCCAGTAGTATAAGGACAGGCCGTCAAGAGACCCAGTACTTC.

This clone appeared once. This rearrangement joins TRBV27 to TRBJ1-2, with 12 bases aligning to TRBD1. The germline V gene encodes CDR1 MNHEY and CDR2 SMNVEV (reference sequence). The trim removed 6 bases at V and 6 bases at J, leaving 17 bases unmatched. The CDR3 totals 18 residues. The CDR3 DNA reads as TGTGCCAGCAGCGCGGGGTTGGGACAGGGGGCGCAGAAGCATGGCTACACCTTC. It is translated as CASSAGLGQGAQKHGYTF.

The chain employs TRBV5-6 and TRBJ1-6; D is perhaps TRBD1 (6 bases). In germline, CDR1 is SGHDT, CDR2 YYEEEE. CDR3 length equals 15 residues. Trimming stripped 4 bases from V and 10 bases from J, with 18 bases between. CDR3 sequence (DNA): TGTGCCAGCAGCCCCGGGGCGGGGGGCCGGTCACCCCTCCACTTT. Translation: CASSPGAGGRSPLHF.

The genes are TRBV4-1 and TRBJ2-6, with 7 bases fitting TRBD2. The V and J ends lost 10 bases and 4 bases, in that order; junction bases with no gene match: 19. CDR1 and CDR2 (germline): MGHRA, YSYEKL. The CDR3 extends over 18 amino acids. CDR3 bases: TGCGCCACCGGGAATTACGACACGGCCGGGAGGGGGGCCAACGTCCTGACTTTC. It encodes CATGNYDTAGRGANVLTF.